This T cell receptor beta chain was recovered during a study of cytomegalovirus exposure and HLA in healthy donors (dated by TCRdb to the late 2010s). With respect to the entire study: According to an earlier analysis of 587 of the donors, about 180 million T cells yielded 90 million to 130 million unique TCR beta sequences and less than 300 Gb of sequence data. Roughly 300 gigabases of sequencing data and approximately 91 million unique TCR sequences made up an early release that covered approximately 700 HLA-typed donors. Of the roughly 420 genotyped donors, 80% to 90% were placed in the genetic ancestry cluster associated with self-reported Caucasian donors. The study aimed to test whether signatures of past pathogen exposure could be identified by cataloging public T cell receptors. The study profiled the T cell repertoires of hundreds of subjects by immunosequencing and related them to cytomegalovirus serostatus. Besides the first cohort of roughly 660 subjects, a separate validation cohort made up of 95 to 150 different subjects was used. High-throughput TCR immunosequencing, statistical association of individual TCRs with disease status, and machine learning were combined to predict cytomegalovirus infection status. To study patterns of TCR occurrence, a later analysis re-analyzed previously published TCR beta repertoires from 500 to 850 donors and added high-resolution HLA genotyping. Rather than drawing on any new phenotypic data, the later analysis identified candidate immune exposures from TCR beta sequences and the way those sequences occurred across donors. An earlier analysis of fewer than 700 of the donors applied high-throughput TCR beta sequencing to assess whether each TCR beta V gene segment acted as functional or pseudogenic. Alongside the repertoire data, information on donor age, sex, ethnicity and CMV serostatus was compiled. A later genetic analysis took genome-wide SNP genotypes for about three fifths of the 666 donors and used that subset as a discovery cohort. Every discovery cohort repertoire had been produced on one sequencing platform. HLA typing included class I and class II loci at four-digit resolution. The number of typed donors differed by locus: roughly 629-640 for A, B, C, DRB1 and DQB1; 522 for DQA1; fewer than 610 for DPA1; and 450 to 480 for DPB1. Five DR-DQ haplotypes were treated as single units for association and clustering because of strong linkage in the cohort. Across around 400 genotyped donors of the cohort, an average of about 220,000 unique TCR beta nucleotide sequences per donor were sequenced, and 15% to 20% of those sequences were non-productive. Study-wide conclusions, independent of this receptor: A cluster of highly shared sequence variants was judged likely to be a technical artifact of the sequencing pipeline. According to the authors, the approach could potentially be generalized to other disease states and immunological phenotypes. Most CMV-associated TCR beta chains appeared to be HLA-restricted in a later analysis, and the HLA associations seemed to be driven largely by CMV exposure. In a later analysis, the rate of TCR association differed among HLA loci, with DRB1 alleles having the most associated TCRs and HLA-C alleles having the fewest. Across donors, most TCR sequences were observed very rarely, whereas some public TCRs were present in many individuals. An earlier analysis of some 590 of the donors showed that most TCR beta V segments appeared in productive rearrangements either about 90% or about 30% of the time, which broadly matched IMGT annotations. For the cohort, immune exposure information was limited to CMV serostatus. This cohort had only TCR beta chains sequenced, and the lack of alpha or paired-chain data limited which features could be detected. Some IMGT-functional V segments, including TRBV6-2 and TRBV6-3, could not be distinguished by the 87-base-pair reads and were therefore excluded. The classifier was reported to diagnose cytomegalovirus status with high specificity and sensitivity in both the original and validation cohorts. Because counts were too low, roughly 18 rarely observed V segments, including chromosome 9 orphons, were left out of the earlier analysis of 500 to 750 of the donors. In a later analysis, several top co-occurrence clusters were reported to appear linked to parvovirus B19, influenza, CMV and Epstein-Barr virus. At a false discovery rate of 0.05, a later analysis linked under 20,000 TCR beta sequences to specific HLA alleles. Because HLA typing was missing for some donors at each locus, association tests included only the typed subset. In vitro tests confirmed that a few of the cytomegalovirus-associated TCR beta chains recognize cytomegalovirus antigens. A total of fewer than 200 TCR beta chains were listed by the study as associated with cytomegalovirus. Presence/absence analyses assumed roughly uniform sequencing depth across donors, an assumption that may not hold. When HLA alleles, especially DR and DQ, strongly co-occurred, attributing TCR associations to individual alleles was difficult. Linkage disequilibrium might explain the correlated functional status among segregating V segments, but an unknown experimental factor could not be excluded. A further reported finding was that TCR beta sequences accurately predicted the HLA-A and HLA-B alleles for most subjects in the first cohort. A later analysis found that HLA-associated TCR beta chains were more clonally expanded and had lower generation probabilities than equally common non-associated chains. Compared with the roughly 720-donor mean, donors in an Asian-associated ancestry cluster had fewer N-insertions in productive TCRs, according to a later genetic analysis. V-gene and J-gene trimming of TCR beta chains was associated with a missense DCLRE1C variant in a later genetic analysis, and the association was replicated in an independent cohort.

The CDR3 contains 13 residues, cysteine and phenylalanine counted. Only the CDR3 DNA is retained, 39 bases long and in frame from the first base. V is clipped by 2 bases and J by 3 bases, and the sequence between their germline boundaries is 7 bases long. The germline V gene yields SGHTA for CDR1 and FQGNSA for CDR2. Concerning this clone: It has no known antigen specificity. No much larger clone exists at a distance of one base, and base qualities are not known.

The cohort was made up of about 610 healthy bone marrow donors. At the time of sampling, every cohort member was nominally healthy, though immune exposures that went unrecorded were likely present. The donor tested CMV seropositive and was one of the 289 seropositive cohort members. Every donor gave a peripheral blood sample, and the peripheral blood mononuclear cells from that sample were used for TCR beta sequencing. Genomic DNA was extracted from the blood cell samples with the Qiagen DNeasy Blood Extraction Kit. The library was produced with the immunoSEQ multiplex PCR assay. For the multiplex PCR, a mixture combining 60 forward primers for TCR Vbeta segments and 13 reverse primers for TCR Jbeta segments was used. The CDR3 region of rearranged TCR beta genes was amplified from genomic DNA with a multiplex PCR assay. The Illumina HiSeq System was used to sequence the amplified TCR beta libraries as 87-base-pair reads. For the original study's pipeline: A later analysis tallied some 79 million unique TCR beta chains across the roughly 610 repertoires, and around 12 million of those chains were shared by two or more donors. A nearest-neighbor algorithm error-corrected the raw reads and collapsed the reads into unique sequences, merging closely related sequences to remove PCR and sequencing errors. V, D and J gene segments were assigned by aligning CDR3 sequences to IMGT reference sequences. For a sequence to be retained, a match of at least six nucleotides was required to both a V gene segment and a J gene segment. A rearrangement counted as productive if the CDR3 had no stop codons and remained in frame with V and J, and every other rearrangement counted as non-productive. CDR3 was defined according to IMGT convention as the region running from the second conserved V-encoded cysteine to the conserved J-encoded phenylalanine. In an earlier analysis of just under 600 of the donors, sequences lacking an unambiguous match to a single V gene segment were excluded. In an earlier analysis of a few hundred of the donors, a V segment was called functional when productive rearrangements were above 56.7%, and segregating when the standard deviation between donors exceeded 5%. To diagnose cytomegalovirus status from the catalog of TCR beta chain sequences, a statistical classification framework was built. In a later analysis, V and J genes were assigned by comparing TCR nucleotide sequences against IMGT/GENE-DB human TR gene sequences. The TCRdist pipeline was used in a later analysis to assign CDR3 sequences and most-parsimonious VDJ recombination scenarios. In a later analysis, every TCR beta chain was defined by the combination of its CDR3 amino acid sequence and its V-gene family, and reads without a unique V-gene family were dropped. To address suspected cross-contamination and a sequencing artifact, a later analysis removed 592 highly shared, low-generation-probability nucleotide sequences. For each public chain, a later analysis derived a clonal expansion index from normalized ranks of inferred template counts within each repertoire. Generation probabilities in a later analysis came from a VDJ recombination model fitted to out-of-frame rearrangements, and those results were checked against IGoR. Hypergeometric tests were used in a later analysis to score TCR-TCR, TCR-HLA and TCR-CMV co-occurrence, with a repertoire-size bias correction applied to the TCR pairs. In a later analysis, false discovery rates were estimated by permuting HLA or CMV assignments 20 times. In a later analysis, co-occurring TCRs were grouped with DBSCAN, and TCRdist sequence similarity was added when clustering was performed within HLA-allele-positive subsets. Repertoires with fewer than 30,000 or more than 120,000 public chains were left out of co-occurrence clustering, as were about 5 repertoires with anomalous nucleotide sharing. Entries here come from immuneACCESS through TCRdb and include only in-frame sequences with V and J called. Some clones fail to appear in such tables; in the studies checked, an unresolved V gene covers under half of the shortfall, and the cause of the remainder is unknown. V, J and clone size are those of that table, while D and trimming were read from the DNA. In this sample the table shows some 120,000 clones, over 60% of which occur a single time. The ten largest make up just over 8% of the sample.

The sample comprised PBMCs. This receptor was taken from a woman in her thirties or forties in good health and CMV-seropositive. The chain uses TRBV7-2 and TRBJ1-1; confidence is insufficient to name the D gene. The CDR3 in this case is CASSLSRDTEAFF. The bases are TGTGCCAGCAGCTTATCGCGGGACACTGAAGCTTTCTTT.